The 22 T cell receptor beta chains below come from one sample, sequenced in a study of T cell responses to AZD1222 COVID-19 vaccine. Here immunoSEQ multiplex PCR was the method, and the copy in TCRdb shows in-frame clones only, minus some. The sample has approximately 150,000 clones, over 90% seen once. The sample here was peripheral blood, taken on day 0 of MenACWY control vaccination. The receptors derive from an adult in good health.

The chain joins TRBV6-5 to TRBJ2-7, with 9 bases lining up with TRBD1. The CDR3 has 14 amino acids. Germline assignment: CDR1 MNHEY and CDR2 SVGAGI. V trimming: 10 bases; J trimming: 7 bases; junction bases outside the gene matches: 14. CDR3 nucleotide sequence: TGTGCCACCCAGGTCCGGACAGGGGTAGGGGAGCAGTACTTC. Protein product: CATQVRTGVGEQYF.

The chain links TRBV5-6 to TRBJ1-1; the D is unclear. The CDR3 covers 16 residues. Trimming shortened V by 4 bases and J by 4 bases, and 20 bases separated the two germline ends. The germline CDR1 and CDR2 sequences are SGHDT and YYEEEE. CDR3 DNA sequence: TGTGCCAGCAGCCCCCTTGGTACAGCGGAGAGCACTGAAGCTTTCTTT. It codes for CASSPLGTAESTEAFF. Full variable domain (outside the CDR3, taken from reference TRBV5-6 and TRBJ1-1): DAGVTQSPTHLIKTRGQQVTLRCSPKSGHDTVSWYQQALGQGPQFIFQYYEEEERQRGNFPDRFSGHQFPNYSSELNVNALLLGDSALYLCASSPLGTAESTEAFFGQGTRLTVV.

The V and J genes are TRBV27 and TRBJ2-3; D gene unclear. Trimming took off 4 bases at V and 6 bases at J, with 14 bases between the two ends. This CDR3 comprises 14 residues. Germline lookup yields CDR1 MNHEY and CDR2 SMNVEV (reference sequence). The CDR3 DNA sequence: TGTGCCAGCAGTTGGCAGGCTTTAATGGATACGCAGTATTTT. Its protein is CASSWQALMDTQYF.

V is TRBV19 and J is TRBJ1-2; D ambiguous. Germline CDR1 is LNHDA and CDR2 is SQIVND (reference sequence). The CDR3 consists of 11 residues. V was pared by 3 bases and J by 4 bases, with 3 bases between. The CDR3 is CASSIGYGYTF. The CDR3 coding sequence is TGTGCCAGTAGTATTGGCTATGGCTACACCTTC.

CDR3 sequence reads: CASSENRGLNYGYTF. DNA for the CDR3: TGTGCCAGCAGCGAGAACAGGGGGCTTAACTATGGCTACACCTTC. The genes are TRBV3-1 (or the pseudogene TRBV3-2) and TRBJ1-2; 9 bases match TRBD1. The CDR3 length is 15 residues. V was pared by 5 bases and J by 1 base, with 5 bases of the junction left unmatched. CDR1 LGHDT and CDR2 YNNKEL come from the germline V gene (reference sequence).

This chain joins TRBV27 and TRBJ1-1; D may be TRBD1 (6 bases). The CDR3 is 16 residues long. The germline V gene encodes CDR1 MNHEY and CDR2 SMNVEV (reference sequence). Trimming shortened V by 8 bases and J by 3 bases, and 22 bases separated the two germline ends. Written as DNA, the CDR3 is TGTGCCAGCCGCATCGGGGGGCGAGGGCAGCACACTGAAGCTTTCTTT. It codes for CASRIGGRGQHTEAFF.

This clone occurred once. The chain carries TRBV11-2 and TRBJ1-3, with D maybe TRBD1 (5 bases). Germline CDR1 SGHAT, CDR2 FQNNGV. Trimming took off 1 base at V and 2 bases at J, with 12 bases between the two ends. This CDR3 has 16 amino acids. The CDR3 is CASSLAPGSPGNTIYF. The CDR3 DNA reads as TGTGCCAGCAGCTTAGCACCAGGGTCTCCTGGAAACACCATATATTTT.

The chain uses TRBV6-2 or TRBV6-3 and TRBJ2-7, with 7 bases lining up with TRBD1. CDR1 is MNHEY and CDR2 is SVGEGT in the germline V gene. V lost 6 bases to trimming and J lost 5 bases; unmatched junction nucleotides: 7. The CDR3 runs 13 residues. The CDR3 DNA follows: TGTGCCAGCAGCAAGGACAGGTCCCACGAGCAGTACTTC. It is translated as CASSKDRSHEQYF.

The genes are TRBV7-2 and TRBJ2-1, with 8 bases aligning to TRBD2. This CDR3 has 16 residues. V lost 3 bases, J lost 6 bases, and 10 bases stayed unmatched. In germline, CDR1 is SGHTA, CDR2 FQGNSA. CDR3 DNA sequence: TGTGCCAGCAGCTTGGCCGGGACTAGGGTTACCAATGAGCAGTTCTTC. This encodes CASSLAGTRVTNEQFF. Based on the CDR3 plus reference TRBV7-2 and TRBJ2-1, the full variable domain is GAGVSQSPSNKVTEKGKDVELRCDPISGHTALYWYRQSLGQGLEFLIYFQGNSAPDKSGLPSDRFSAERTGGSVSTLTIQRTQQEDSAVYLCASSLAGTRVTNEQFFGPGTRLTVL.

The chain carries TRBV9 and TRBJ2-3; maybe TRBD1 (5 bases). The V and J ends lost 3 bases and 8 bases respectively, with 16 bases between them. CDR1 and CDR2 from the germline V gene are SGDLS and YYNGEE. The CDR3 is 14 amino acids. The CDR3 loop is CASSEHLTDITQYF. CDR3 sequence (DNA): TGTGCCAGCAGCGAACACTTGACGGACATTACGCAGTATTTT.

The CDR3 sequence: CATSDPGTADTQYF. The CDR3 region has the DNA TGTGCCACCAGTGACCCAGGGACGGCAGATACGCAGTATTTT. The chain combines TRBV24-1 with TRBJ2-3; D is perhaps TRBD1 or TRBD2 (5 bases each). In germline, CDR1 is KGHDR, CDR2 SFDVKD. CDR3 length: 14 residues. V lost 4 bases, J lost 4 bases, and 11 bases lay in between.

The chain is built from TRBV5-4 and TRBJ1-3; D gene ambiguous. V was pared by 3 bases and J by 0 bases, with 10 bases between. CDR1 and CDR2 from the germline V gene are SGHNT and YYREEE (reference sequence). The CDR3 covers 15 residues. The CDR3 DNA reads as TGTGCCAGCAGCTCCCGAGGTTTCTCTGGAAACACCATATATTTT. It codes for CASSSRGFSGNTIYF.

This clone was observed a single time. The CDR3 DNA reads as TGTGCCAGCAGCCCTCTCTACGAGCAGTACTTC. It specifies CASSPLYEQYF. The V gene is TRBV6-2 or TRBV6-3, the J gene TRBJ2-7; D uncertain. Per the germline V gene, CDR1 is MNHEY and CDR2 is SVGEGT. V lost 6 bases to trimming and J lost 3 bases, with 6 bases between them. The CDR3 runs 11 residues.

This chain joins TRBV7-9 and TRBJ1-3; D might be TRBD1 (6 bases). Trimming took 4 bases from V and 2 from J, leaving 15 bases between them. Germline V gene lookup returns CDR1 SEHNR and CDR2 FQNEAQ (reference sequence). This CDR3 region has 16 residues. CDR3 residues: CASSSSTGLTGNTIYF. The DNA of the CDR3 is TGTGCCAGCAGCTCGTCAACAGGGCTCACTGGAAACACCATATATTTT.

Points on this clone: One end of the junction does not line up with germline, which may come from a read error. This sequence joins TRBV24-1 and TRBJ2-2; D remains ambiguous. Germline V gene sequence: CDR1 KGHDR, CDR2 SFDVKD. This CDR3 spans 13 amino acids. The CDR3 nucleotides are TGTGCCACTAGTGCAGGTCCACGGGGGGAGCTGTTTTTT. It translates to CATSAGPRGELFF.

The chain has TRBV24-1 and TRBJ1-5, with a possible D match to TRBD1 (5 bases). The CDR3 sequence is 14 residues long. V gave up 8 bases and J gave up 3 bases, with 13 bases separating them. Germline V gives CDR1 KGHDR, CDR2 SFDVKD. Written as DNA, the CDR3 is TGTGCCACCACAGGGCCCCAACTCAATCAGCCCCAGCATTTT. It translates to CATTGPQLNQPQHF.

The rearrangement joins TRBV12-5 to TRBJ1-1; the D gene is possibly TRBD1 (5 bases). This CDR3 has 16 amino acids. In germline, CDR1 is LGHNT, CDR2 FRNRAP. Trimming left V 0 bases short and J 0 bases short, with 11 bases between. CDR3 amino acids: CASGLVVSGLNTEAFF. The CDR3 bases are TGTGCTAGTGGTTTGGTAGTCTCAGGGCTGAACACTGAAGCTTTCTTT.

The rearrangement uses TRBV30 and TRBJ1-4, with D uncertain. The germline V gene encodes CDR1 GTSNPN and CDR2 SVGIG (reference sequence). The CDR3 spans 11 residues. Between the trimmed V and J ends, which lost 4 bases and 0 bases, there was a span of 0 bases. Written as DNA, the CDR3 is TGTGCCTGGACAACTAATGAAAAACTGTTTTTT. As protein: CAWTTNEKLFF.

The chain links TRBV4-1 to TRBJ1-4, with D maybe TRBD1 (6 bases). V lost 0 bases to trimming and J lost 4 bases, with 12 bases between them. Per the germline V gene, CDR1 is MGHRA and CDR2 is YSYEKL. This CDR3 is 16 amino acids long. CDR3 in amino acids: CASSQDQGPYNEKLFF. The CDR3 DNA reads TGCGCCAGCAGCCAAGATCAGGGGCCTTATAATGAAAAACTGTTTTTT.

This clone was seen only once. This chain uses TRBV5-4 with TRBJ2-1; 11 nucleotides line up with TRBD2. The V gene's germline CDR1 is SGHNT and CDR2 YYREEE (reference sequence). V gave up 4 bases and J gave up 9 bases; unmatched junction bases: 9. The CDR3 is 15 amino acids. This CDR3 reads CASSGPGTSGSEQFF. CDR3 nucleotides: TGTGCCAGCAGCGGCCCCGGGACTAGCGGCAGTGAGCAGTTCTTC.

This chain joins TRBV18 and TRBJ2-5; TRBD1 might be the D (6 bases). This CDR3 spans 14 amino acids. Germline V gene sequence: CDR1 KGHSH, CDR2 LQKENI. Trimming stripped 5 bases from V and 5 bases from J, with 15 bases between. The DNA for the CDR3 is TGTGCCAGCTCATATAACAGGGTTGTGGAGACCCAGTACTTC. Translating it yields CASSYNRVVETQYF.

The rearrangement joins TRBV3-1 (or the pseudogene TRBV3-2) to TRBJ1-1, with D uncertain. From germline, CDR1 is LGHDT and CDR2 YNNKEL (reference sequence). The ends were cut back, 0 bases at V and 0 bases at J, with 11 bases in the middle. The CDR3 runs to 16 residues. For the CDR3, the DNA is TGTGCCAGCAGCCAAGATACGGCTGTAATGAACACTGAAGCTTTCTTT. Amino acid sequence: CASSQDTAVMNTEAFF.